The 31 T cell receptor beta chains below all came from one sample that was sequenced in a study of shared clonotypes between healthy human individuals. The data were produced by immunoSEQ multiplex PCR, yet TCRdb's version contains in-frame clones alone and is incomplete. The profile shows 500,000 or so clones, 90% to 96% of them singletons. The material sequenced was naive CD4+ T cells sorted from blood. Stated subset: CD45RA+ positively selected. The receptors here all came from a woman aged 30 to 39 in good health.

The gene calls are TRBV25-1 and TRBJ2-7, with a possible D match to TRBD2 (6 bases). CDR3 size: 13 residues. V lost 3 bases and J 6 bases, leaving 12 bases between the germline ends. Germline V lookup: CDR1 MGHDK, CDR2 SYGVNS. CDR3 nucleotide sequence: TGTGCCAGCAGTGATGTCGGGAGCACCGAGCAGTACTTC. Protein: CASSDVGSTEQYF.

In its sample, this clone was seen a few times. V usage is TRBV11-2 and J usage is TRBJ1-2; 8 bases line up with TRBD1. The CDR3 has 15 residues. Trimming cost V 4 bases and J 7 bases; bases outside gene matches: 11. The germline V gene has CDR1 SGHAT and CDR2 FQNNGV. The CDR3 DNA sequence: TGTGCCAGCAGCTCCCAGACAGGGGAAGTCGGTGGCTACACCTTC. It is translated as CASSSQTGEVGGYTF.

The CDR3 nucleotides read TGTGCCAGCAGTTCATTGGGACCGTCGAACACTGAAGCTTTCTTT. Protein: CASSSLGPSNTEAFF. This chain links TRBV27 with TRBJ1-1, with a possible D match to TRBD1 (5 bases). With 4 bases removed from V and 1 base from J, the gap between germline ends came to 13 bases. CDR3 length: 15 residues. Per the germline V gene, CDR1 is MNHEY and CDR2 is SMNVEV (reference sequence).

This clone was found once. The chain joins TRBV6-1 to TRBJ2-1, with D maybe TRBD2 (5 bases). The CDR3 length is 15 residues. Germline V gives CDR1 MNHNS, CDR2 SASEGT. The V end lost 6 bases, the J end lost 0 bases, and 12 bases lay between the germline ends. The CDR3 nucleotides read TGTGCCAGCAGCCTTGGGAGCGGCTCCTACAATGAGCAGTTCTTC. This gives the protein CASSLGSGSYNEQFF.

J is TRBJ2-7 and V is TRBV11-1; no reliable D call. The length of the CDR3 is 11 residues. Trimming pared 2 bases from V and 3 bases from J, leaving 2 bases between. CDR1 and CDR2 from the germline V gene are SGHAT and FQDESV (reference sequence). The CDR3 DNA follows: TGTGCCAGCAGCTTATTCTACGAGCAGTACTTC. It codes for CASSLFYEQYF. Supplemented by reference TRBV11-1 and TRBJ2-7, the full variable domain reads EAEVAQSPRYKITEKSQAVAFWCDPISGHATLYWYRQILGQGPELLVQFQDESVVDDSQLPKDRFSAERLKGVDSTLKIQPAELGDSAMYLCASSLFYEQYFGPGTRLTVT.

The chain employs TRBV5-8 and TRBJ2-1; D is undetermined. This CDR3 contains 13 residues. V lost 3 bases to trimming and J lost 2 bases, with 6 bases between them. CDR1 and CDR2 (germline): SGHTS, YDEGEE. Here the CDR3 reads CASSSVPYNEQFF. DNA for the CDR3: TGTGCCAGCAGCTCAGTCCCCTACAATGAGCAGTTCTTC.

The chain is built from TRBV11-3 and TRBJ2-2; the D is unclear. CDR3 length equals 13 residues. Germline CDR1 is SGHNT and CDR2 is YENEEA. The ends were cut back, 0 bases at V and 7 bases at J, with 6 bases in the middle. The CDR3 sequence: CASSLESIGELFF. CDR3 in DNA: TGTGCCAGCAGCTTAGAGAGCATCGGGGAGCTGTTTTTT.

The chain uses TRBV15 and TRBJ2-7, with TRBD2 as a possible D gene (6 bases). V lost 4 bases to trimming and J lost 3 bases, with 7 bases between them. CDR1 and CDR2 (germline): LNHNV, YYDKDF (reference sequence). The CDR3 consists of 12 residues. The DNA for the CDR3 is TGTGCCACCAGCACGACTAGCTACGAGCAGTACTTC. It is translated as CATSTTSYEQYF.

The V call is TRBV11-2, the J call TRBJ1-3, with 8 positions matching TRBD1. Per germline, CDR1 SGHAT and CDR2 FQNNGV. This CDR3 comprises 15 residues. The V and J ends lost 3 bases and 4 bases, in that order; junction bases with no gene match: 5. The chain's CDR3 is CASSLRTGRGNTIYF. In nucleotides, the CDR3 is TGTGCCAGCAGCTTGAGGACAGGGCGGGGAAACACCATATATTTT.

The CDR3 nucleotides are TGTGCCAGCAGTTTCAATGTTGGCTCTGACGAGCAGTACTTC. Amino acids: CASSFNVGSDEQYF. The chain links TRBV28 to TRBJ2-7; D is uncertain. Germline V gene sequence: CDR1 MDHEN, CDR2 SYDVKM. The CDR3 has 14 residues. Trimming removed 3 bases from V and 5 bases from J, with 14 bases in between.

V gene TRBV7-9 combines with J gene TRBJ2-1; perhaps TRBD2 as D (6 bases). The germline V and J ends were trimmed by 5 bases and 2 bases, with 19 bases remaining between them. The CDR3 totals 17 residues. CDR1 SEHNR and CDR2 FQNEAQ come from the germline V gene (reference sequence). The CDR3 DNA is TGTGCCAGCAGCCCCCCCTGGCGGGACGGTGCCTACAATGAGCAGTTCTTC. Residues: CASSPPWRDGAYNEQFF.

The chain carries TRBV5-5 and TRBJ2-3; D unresolved. The V gene's germline CDR1 is SGHKS and CDR2 YYEKEE (reference sequence). This CDR3 has 14 residues. The ends were cut back, 2 bases at V and 0 bases at J, with 7 bases in the middle. The CDR3 reads CASSFGGSTDTQYF. In DNA, the CDR3 is TGTGCCAGCAGCTTTGGTGGGAGCACAGATACGCAGTATTTT.

This clone was counted a single time. This sequence joins TRBV5-4 and TRBJ2-1; 12 bases map to TRBD2. The CDR3 covers 20 residues. In germline, CDR1 is SGHNT, CDR2 YYREEE (reference sequence). Trimming took 3 bases from V and 0 from J; bases not matched to a gene: 13. The CDR3 bases are TGTGCCAGCAGCTCTGGGGGGCTAGCGGGAGGGAGAAGCTCCTACAATGAGCAGTTCTTC. Its translation: CASSSGGLAGGRSSYNEQFF.

V and J are TRBV14 and TRBJ1-1; 8 bases are a match to TRBD1. V gave up 0 bases and J gave up 13 bases; unmatched junction bases: 13. This CDR3 is built from 15 residues. Per germline, CDR1 SGHDN and CDR2 FVKESK. Written as DNA, the CDR3 is TGTGCCAGCAGCCAAGAGGGCGGGACAGGTCTATTGGGTTTCTTT. Residues: CASSQEGGTGLLGFF.

The chain combines TRBV28 with TRBJ2-1, with no clear D. The germline V gene has CDR1 MDHEN and CDR2 SYDVKM. There are 11 residues in the CDR3. Trimming cost V 5 bases and J 14 bases, with 13 bases left between them. The CDR3 DNA sequence: TGTGCCAGCAGTACCAGTGCCCCGGAGTTCTTC. Its protein is CASSTSAPEFF.

The chain joins TRBV6-1 to TRBJ1-5; 9 nucleotides agree with TRBD1. The CDR3 contains 15 residues. After removal of 7 bases from V and 2 bases from J, the junction contained 6 bases not matched to a gene. Looked up from germline, CDR1 is MNHNS and CDR2 is SASEGT. The CDR3 sequence: CASTQDRGGNQPQHF. The DNA for the CDR3 is TGTGCCAGCACCCAGGACAGGGGAGGCAATCAGCCCCAGCATTTT.

The chain recombines TRBV29-1 with TRBJ2-2; weak D call: TRBD1 (5 bases). Per the germline V gene, CDR1 is SQVTM and CDR2 is ANQGSEA. The CDR3 has 14 residues. V lost 2 bases to trimming and J lost 5 bases, with 12 bases between them. CDR3 coding DNA: TGCAGCGTTGAACACCCCCCAGGGACCGGGGAGCTGTTTTTT. Its translation is CSVEHPPGTGELFF.

The J gene is TRBJ1-5, the V gene TRBV9, with D unclear. CDR1 is SGDLS and CDR2 is YYNGEE in the germline V gene. Trimming left V 6 bases short and J 5 bases short, with 0 bases between. This CDR3 comprises 9 residues. The CDR3, as DNA: TGTGCCAGCAATCAGCCCCAGCATTTT. Protein: CASNQPQHF.

The V gene is TRBV11-2, the J gene TRBJ2-5; D is possibly TRBD1 (6 bases). Per the germline V gene, CDR1 is SGHAT and CDR2 is FQNNGV. V dropped 4 bases and J dropped 7 bases, with 19 bases sitting between them. The CDR3 runs to 15 residues. DNA of the CDR3: TGTGCCAGCAGCTCGATAGGACAGACCCTGGGGACCCAGTACTTC. The encoded protein is CASSSIGQTLGTQYF.

This sequence joins TRBV7-2 and TRBJ1-1; D not certain. CDR3 length: 15 amino acids. Looked up from germline, CDR1 is SGHTA and CDR2 is FQGNSA. V dropped 5 bases and J dropped 0 bases, with 13 bases sitting between them. The CDR3 nucleotides are TGTGCCAGCAGCCCCCGGGTTGTGGTGAACACTGAAGCTTTCTTT. This sequence encodes CASSPRVVVNTEAFF.

This chain links TRBV15 with TRBJ2-7; D unresolved. CDR1 is LNHNV, CDR2 YYDKDF, per germline (reference sequence). The CDR3 consists of 17 residues. V was cut by 3 bases and J by 0 bases, with 18 bases left in between. CDR3 nucleotide sequence: TGTGCCACCAGCAGGGGGTTTAATGGTAGAAGCTCCTACGAGCAGTACTTC. Translated: CATSRGFNGRSSYEQYF. Looking up the rest from reference TRBV15 and TRBJ2-7 gives the full variable domain: DAMVIQNPRYQVTQFGKPVTLSCSQTLNHNVMYWYQQKSSQAPKLLFHYYDKDFNNEADTPDNFQSRRPNTSFCFLDIRSPGLGDTAMYLCATSRGFNGRSSYEQYFGPGTRLTVT.

The rearrangement links TRBV7-5 to TRBJ2-1; TRBD2 was called by the table and not checked on the DNA. TRBV7-5 is labeled a pseudogene. CDR3 size: 14 residues. In DNA, the CDR3 is TGTGTCAGAAGAGGAGGTAGCTCCTACAATGAGCAGTTCTTC. Translation gives CVRRGGSSYNEQFF.

This rearrangement joins TRBV5-1 to TRBJ2-1; the D is unclear. Trimming stripped 0 bases from V and 0 bases from J, with 10 bases between. The CDR3 runs to 16 residues. Germline V gene data show CDR1 as SGHRS and CDR2 as YFSETQ. The CDR3 DNA sequence: TGCGCCAGCAGCTTGGTCGTTGGACCCTCCTACAATGAGCAGTTCTTC. Protein sequence: CASSLVVGPSYNEQFF.

CDR3 residues: CASTRVRSSYNEQFF. CDR3 in DNA: TGTGCCAGCACCAGGGTAAGGAGCTCCTACAATGAGCAGTTCTTC. V is TRBV11-2 and J is TRBJ2-1, with D perhaps TRBD1 (5 bases). In germline, CDR1 is SGHAT, CDR2 FQNNGV. CDR3 length equals 15 residues. Trimming stripped 7 bases from V and 0 bases from J, with 13 bases between.

This clone was seen just once. A junction end diverges from the germline sequence, so it may reflect a read error. This rearrangement joins TRBV5-1 to TRBJ2-1; TRBD2 matches at 12 bases. Germline values: CDR1 SGHRS, CDR2 YFSETQ. The CDR3 is 15 residues long. CDR3: CASSSRGLAGSRWLF. The CDR3 nucleotides are TGCGCCAGCAGCTCGAGGGGACTAGCGGGTTCTCGATGGCTCTTC. The full variable domain, completed using reference TRBV5-1 and TRBJ2-1, is KAGVTQTPRYLIKTRGQQVTLSCSPISGHRSVSWYQQTPGQGLQFLFEYFSETQRNKGNFPGRFSGRQFSNSRSEMNVSTLELGDSALYLCASSSRGLAGSRWLFGPGTRLTVL.

The chain recombines TRBV6-6 with TRBJ2-5, with D unclear. The J call may be wrong; the DNA end is better matched by TRBJ2-7. Germline CDR1 reads MNHNY; CDR2 reads SVGAGI (reference sequence). CDR3 length: 12 residues. This chain's CDR3 is CASSPVGYEQYF. The CDR3 bases are TGTGCCAGCAGCCCCGTAGGATACGAGCAGTACTTC.

The chain recombines TRBV5-4 with TRBJ1-2; TRBD1 matches 7 bases. CDR3 length: 14 amino acids. J gave up 6 bases and V 0 bases, and 5 bases lay outside the gene matches. CDR1 SGHNT and CDR2 YYREEE come from the germline V gene (reference sequence). CDR3 loop: CASSLAGRGNGYTF. The CDR3 DNA sequence: TGTGCCAGCAGCTTGGCGGGCAGGGGGAATGGCTACACCTTC.

The chain links TRBV4-1 to TRBJ1-6; D is unclear. Trimming removed 4 bases from V and 8 bases from J, with 15 bases in between. The CDR3 covers 15 residues. CDR1 is MGHRA and CDR2 is YSYEKL in the germline V gene. CDR3 protein: CASSLPRGGDSPLHF. In DNA form, the CDR3 reads TGCGCCAGCAGCCTCCCCCGGGGAGGTGATTCACCCCTCCACTTT.

This clone was observed a single time. The chain combines TRBV18 with TRBJ1-2; TRBD1 is a possible D gene (5 bases). The V gene lost 3 bases and the J gene lost 5 bases, with 16 bases spanning the gap. Germline V gene lookup returns CDR1 KGHSH and CDR2 LQKENI. The CDR3 consists of 15 residues. CDR3 loop: CASSPGRETSYGYTF. CDR3 DNA sequence: TGTGCCAGCTCACCGGGACGGGAGACTTCATATGGCTACACCTTC. Supplemented by reference TRBV18 and TRBJ1-2, the full variable domain reads NAGVMQNPRHLVRRRGQEARLRCSPMKGHSHVYWYRQLPEEGLKFMVYLQKENIIDESGMPKERFSAEFPKEGPSILRIQQVVRGDSAAYFCASSPGRETSYGYTFGSGTRLTVV.

The chain carries TRBV25-1 and TRBJ2-5, with D possibly being TRBD1 (6 bases). Germline CDR1 MGHDK, CDR2 SYGVNS. Trimming removed 3 bases from V and 5 bases from J, with 16 bases in between. This CDR3 spans 15 amino acids. For the CDR3, the DNA is TGTGCCAGCAGTGAGAGGGGGTTGCAGGGGGAGACCCAGTACTTC. As protein: CASSERGLQGETQYF.

The genes are TRBV29-1 and TRBJ1-3, with D unclear. V shed 7 bases and J shed 3 bases, with 10 bases lying between them. Germline CDR1 is SQVTM and CDR2 is ANQGSEA. The CDR3 has 12 amino acids. CDR3: CSAFLGGNTIYF. The CDR3 DNA is TGCAGCGCCTTTTTAGGTGGAAACACCATATATTTT.